This passage covers 26 T cell receptor beta chains from one sample sequenced in a study of cytomegalovirus exposure and HLA in healthy donors. Assay used: immunoSEQ multiplex PCR; TCRdb lists only in-frame clones, some missing. Altogether some 270,000 clones are present, roughly 85% being singletons, with the ten largest covering roughly 0.99%. The material sequenced was PBMCs. These receptors originate from a young woman in good health and CMV-seronegative.

This chain links TRBV30 with TRBJ2-1, with 9 bases that match TRBD2. The V gene end was trimmed by 2 bases and the J gene end by 7 bases; junction bases not matched to a gene: 12. The CDR3 extends over 16 amino acids. Germline assignment: CDR1 GTSNPN and CDR2 SVGIG (reference sequence). The CDR3 sequence: CAWSPGTSRVSNEQFF. The DNA of the CDR3 is TGTGCCTGGAGTCCGGGGACTAGCAGGGTATCTAATGAGCAGTTCTTC.

V and J are TRBV9 and TRBJ2-7, with TRBD2 matching 8 bases. The V and J ends lost 0 bases and 2 bases, in that order; junction bases with no gene match: 4. The CDR3 consists of 15 residues. Germline-derived CDR1 and CDR2 are SGDLS and YYNGEE. CDR3 amino acids: CASSVATSGAYEQYF. In nucleotides, the CDR3 is TGTGCCAGCAGCGTAGCTACTAGCGGAGCCTACGAGCAGTACTTC. Supplemented by reference TRBV9 and TRBJ2-7, the full variable domain reads DSGVTQTPKHLITATGQRVTLRCSPRSGDLSVYWYQQSLDQGLQFLIQYYNGEERAKGNILERFSAQQFPDLHSELNLSSLELGDSALYFCASSVATSGAYEQYFGPGTRLTVT.

The rearrangement joins TRBV19 to TRBJ1-1; D call uncertain. V lost 3 bases and J 1 base, leaving 6 bases between the germline ends. Germline V gene data show CDR1 as LNHDA and CDR2 as SQIVND (reference sequence). The CDR3 is 13 residues long. Here the CDR3 reads CASSISKNTEAFF. In DNA form, the CDR3 reads TGTGCCAGTAGTATCAGTAAGAACACTGAAGCTTTCTTT.

In its sample, this clone was seen a few times. The rearrangement joins TRBV2 to TRBJ1-5, with 8 bases that match TRBD1. Germline CDR1 reads SNHLY; CDR2 reads FYNNEI. The CDR3 covers 13 residues. Trimming cost V 8 bases and J 6 bases; bases outside gene matches: 6. This CDR3 is CASDGQGGQPQHF. In nucleotides, the CDR3 is TGTGCCAGCGATGGACAGGGTGGTCAGCCCCAGCATTTT.

This clone came up a few times. J is TRBJ1-2 and V is TRBV27, with no clear D. Germline CDR1 reads MNHEY; CDR2 reads SMNVEV (reference sequence). Trimming left V 8 bases short and J 4 bases short, with 8 bases between. There are 11 residues in the CDR3. The chain's CDR3 is CASGRGYGYTF. The CDR3 nucleotides are TGTGCCAGCGGCCGCGGCTATGGCTACACCTTC.

The chain joins TRBV13 to TRBJ2-1; 7 bases are shared with TRBD1. V shed 4 bases and J 5 bases; nucleotides not matched to a gene: 5. Germline loops: CDR1 PRHDT, CDR2 FYEKMQ (reference sequence). This CDR3 is built from 14 residues. The CDR3 DNA is TGTGCCAGCAGCTCTCCCGGGACAGACAATGAGCAGTTCTTC. This gives the protein CASSSPGTDNEQFF.

V and J are TRBV29-1 and TRBJ2-1, with D maybe TRBD1 (5 bases). Germline CDR1 SQVTM, CDR2 ANQGSEA. CDR3 length: 13 amino acids. V dropped 3 bases and J dropped 12 bases, with 18 bases sitting between them. CDR3 nucleotide sequence: TGCAGCGTTGATGTTCAGAACCCTCAGGGGCAGTTCTTC. It encodes CSVDVQNPQGQFF.

The chain has TRBV6-1 and TRBJ1-2; D is ambiguous. Trimming took 4 bases from V and 5 from J, leaving 14 bases between them. This CDR3 is built from 14 residues. CDR1 and CDR2 (germline): MNHNS, SASEGT. The CDR3 DNA reads TGTGCCAGCAGTGCAGAGAACCCGAGGTATGGCTACACCTTC. Its protein product is CASSAENPRYGYTF.

V gene TRBV4-1 combines with J gene TRBJ2-7, with 8 bases that match TRBD2. This CDR3 comprises 17 residues. Looked up from germline, CDR1 is MGHRA and CDR2 is YSYEKL. Losses at the gene ends were 4 bases for V and 1 base for J; bases not matched to a gene: 12. Here the CDR3 reads CASSRRQELAGSYEQYF. CDR3 sequence (DNA): TGCGCCAGCAGCCGGCGGCAAGAATTAGCGGGATCCTACGAGCAGTACTTC.

This clone has a single count. CDR3 DNA sequence: TGTGCCAGCAGCTCCTTTGGACAGGGAACGAATGAGCAGTACTTC. Protein sequence: CASSSFGQGTNEQYF. The chain employs TRBV7-9 and TRBJ2-7; 8 bases agree with TRBD1. V dropped 4 bases and J dropped 7; count of bases not matched to a gene: 12. In germline, CDR1 is SEHNR, CDR2 FQNEAQ (reference sequence). The CDR3 length is 15 residues.

The chain uses TRBV29-1 and TRBJ1-1; 10 nucleotides match TRBD1. CDR3 length equals 12 residues. Germline CDR1 is SQVTM and CDR2 is ANQGSEA. This chain's CDR3 is CRGDRGNTEAFF. The CDR3 coding sequence is TGCAGAGGGGACAGGGGGAACACTGAAGCTTTCTTT.

Comments on this clone: This specimen includes other DNA sequences encoding the same CDR3. The rearrangement joins TRBV29-1 to TRBJ2-5, with TRBD1 matching over 10 bases. The length of the CDR3 is 12 residues. V was clipped by 4 bases and J by 4 bases; unmatched bases: 0. The V gene's germline CDR1 is SQVTM and CDR2 ANQGSEA. CDR3 coding DNA: TGCAGCGTTGGGGACAGGGGAGAGACCCAGTACTTC. As protein: CSVGDRGETQYF.

J is TRBJ2-7 and V is TRBV9, with 11 bases fitting TRBD1. The V and J ends lost 3 bases and 0 bases, in that order; junction bases with no gene match: 2. This CDR3 spans 15 amino acids. The germline CDR1 and CDR2 sequences are SGDLS and YYNGEE. CDR3 coding DNA: TGTGCCAGCAGCGCCGGGACAGGGGGCTCCTACGAGCAGTACTTC. It yields the protein CASSAGTGGSYEQYF.

V is TRBV18 and J is TRBJ1-5, with D possibly matching TRBD1 (6 bases). V was clipped by 6 bases and J by 1 base, with 13 bases between them. This CDR3 spans 15 amino acids. From germline, CDR1 is KGHSH and CDR2 LQKENI. The CDR3: CASSPGGLSNQPQHF. The CDR3 nucleotides read TGTGCCAGCTCGCCCGGGGGGCTCAGCAATCAGCCCCAGCATTTT. The variable domain in full, with the rest retrieved from reference TRBV18 and TRBJ1-5, is NAGVMQNPRHLVRRRGQEARLRCSPMKGHSHVYWYRQLPEEGLKFMVYLQKENIIDESGMPKERFSAEFPKEGPSILRIQQVVRGDSAAYFCASSPGGLSNQPQHFGDGTRLSIL.

The rearrangement joins TRBV28 to TRBJ1-2; 9 bases agree with TRBD1. The germline gives CDR1 MDHEN, CDR2 SYDVKM. Losses at the gene ends were 4 bases for V and 4 bases for J; bases not matched to a gene: 7. There are 15 residues in the CDR3. The CDR3 DNA reads as TGTGCCAGCAGTTATACAGGGGGCGCGGGCTATGGCTACACCTTC. Translation gives CASSYTGGAGYGYTF.

The chain recombines TRBV19 with TRBJ1-2, with TRBD1 identical over 10 bases. The CDR3 sequence is 14 residues long. V shed 6 bases and J 4 bases; nucleotides not matched to a gene: 5. Germline lookup yields CDR1 LNHDA and CDR2 SQIVND (reference sequence). The CDR3 DNA reads as TGTGCCAGTAGGACAGGGGGCGCGGGCTATGGCTACACCTTC. This gives the protein CASRTGGAGYGYTF.

This chain joins TRBV11-2 and TRBJ2-7; 11 bases map to TRBD2. V lost 5 bases and J lost 7; bases outside the gene matches: 10. CDR1 and CDR2 from the germline V gene are SGHAT and FQNNGV. There are 15 residues in the CDR3. CDR3 DNA: TGTGCCAGCAGCCCCGTACTAGCGGGGGCTGGAGAGCAGTACTTC. This gives the protein CASSPVLAGAGEQYF. The full variable domain, its missing parts supplied by reference TRBV11-2 and TRBJ2-7, is EAGVAQSPRYKIIEKRQSVAFWCNPISGHATLYWYQQILGQGPKLLIQFQNNGVVDDSQLPKDRFSAERLKGVDSTLKIQPAKLEDSAVYLCASSPVLAGAGEQYFGPGTRLTVT.

This clone turned up a few times. The rearrangement links TRBV27 to TRBJ1-6, with 8 bases that match TRBD1. The CDR3 covers 12 residues. Germline V gene lookup returns CDR1 MNHEY and CDR2 SMNVEV (reference sequence). V dropped 7 bases and J dropped 10; count of bases not matched to a gene: 3. CDR3 region: CASTTGESPLHF. In nucleotides, the CDR3 is TGTGCCAGCACGACAGGGGAATCACCCCTCCACTTT.

This chain connects TRBV13 to TRBJ1-1; perhaps TRBD1 as D (6 bases). V was cut by 4 bases and J by 4 bases, with 19 bases left in between. CDR1 is PRHDT and CDR2 is FYEKMQ in the germline V gene (reference sequence). The CDR3 length is 16 residues. The CDR3 spells CASSSRYRAGGTEAFF. The CDR3 DNA sequence: TGTGCCAGCAGCTCCCGATACAGGGCTGGGGGCACTGAAGCTTTCTTT.

The V call is TRBV6-4, the J call TRBJ2-1; 7 nucleotides align to TRBD2. The length of the CDR3 is 16 residues. The V segment lost 0 bases and the J segment 3 bases; nucleotides outside the gene matches: 5. Germline CDR1 and CDR2: MRHNA and SNTAGT. CDR3 sequence: CASSDSWWEGYNEQFF. CDR3 DNA: TGTGCCAGCAGTGACTCGTGGTGGGAGGGCTACAATGAGCAGTTCTTC.

The rearrangement links TRBV4-3 to TRBJ1-2, with 9 bases lining up with TRBD1. Germline CDR1 reads LGHNA; CDR2 reads YSLEER. V shed 3 bases, J shed 9 bases, and the junction held 14 bases outside the gene matches. The CDR3 contains 16 residues. The CDR3 protein is CASSHPWDRDSHSYTF. CDR3 DNA: TGCGCCAGCAGCCACCCCTGGGACAGGGACTCCCACAGCTACACCTTC.

The chain uses TRBV5-6 and TRBJ1-5; the D is unclear. Trimming took off 2 bases at V and 1 base at J, with 10 bases between the two ends. The CDR3 is 15 residues long. The V gene's germline CDR1 is SGHDT and CDR2 YYEEEE. This CDR3 reads CASSFEHQSNQPQHF. The CDR3 DNA follows: TGTGCCAGCAGCTTCGAACATCAGAGCAATCAGCCCCAGCATTTT.

The chain is built from TRBV6-6 and TRBJ1-4, with D uncertain. The CDR3 is 13 residues long. Trimming shortened V by 1 base and J by 13 bases, and 13 bases separated the two germline ends. CDR1 MNHNY and CDR2 SVGAGI come from the germline V gene (reference sequence). The CDR3 sequence is CASSYLLVRGLFF. The CDR3 nucleotides are TGTGCCAGCAGTTACTTGTTAGTTCGGGGACTGTTTTTT.

The chain combines TRBV7-9 with TRBJ2-7, with 8 bases aligning to TRBD2. Germline trimming cut 2 bases from V and 1 base from J; bases unmatched to any gene: 10. The CDR3 runs to 17 residues. CDR1 and CDR2 from the germline V gene are SEHNR and FQNEAQ (reference sequence). The CDR3 DNA follows: TGTGCCAGCAGCTTAAGGTTCGAGACTAGCGTATCCTACGAGCAGTACTTC. Residues: CASSLRFETSVSYEQYF.

The rearrangement uses TRBV6-6 and TRBJ1-2, with 9 positions matching TRBD1. Germline CDR1 MNHNY, CDR2 SVGAGI (reference sequence). There are 14 residues in the CDR3. V shed 2 bases and J 8 bases; nucleotides not matched to a gene: 6. CDR3 DNA sequence: TGTGCCAGCAGTTACGGGGGACAGGGAGACGGCTACACCTTC. This codes for CASSYGGQGDGYTF.

The rearrangement joins TRBV30 to TRBJ1-4; D not certain. Germline values: CDR1 GTSNPN, CDR2 SVGIG (reference sequence). V was trimmed by 2 bases and J by 8 bases, leaving 12 bases between them. The length of the CDR3 is 13 residues. The DNA for the CDR3 is TGTGCCTGGAGTCGTATCGGAGGCGAAAAACTGTTTTTT. This codes for CAWSRIGGEKLFF.